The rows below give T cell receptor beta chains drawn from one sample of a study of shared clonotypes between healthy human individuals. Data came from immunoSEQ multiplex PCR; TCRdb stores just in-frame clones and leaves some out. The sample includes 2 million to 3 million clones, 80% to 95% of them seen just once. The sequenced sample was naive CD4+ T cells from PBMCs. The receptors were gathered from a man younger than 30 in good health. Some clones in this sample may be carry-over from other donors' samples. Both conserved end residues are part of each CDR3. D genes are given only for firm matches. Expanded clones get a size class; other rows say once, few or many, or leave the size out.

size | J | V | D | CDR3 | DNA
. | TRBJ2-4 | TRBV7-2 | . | CASSSGPIAAKNIQYF | TGTGCCAGCAGCTCGGGCCCCATTGCGGCCAAAAACATTCAGTACTTC
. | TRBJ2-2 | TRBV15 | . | CATSSKSARQYISGELFF | TGTGCCACCAGCAGTAAGTCAGCGCGGCAGTACATCTCCGGGGAGCTGTTTTTT
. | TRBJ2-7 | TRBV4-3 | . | CASSQARQFGLPYYEQYF | TGCGCCAGCAGCCAAGCCCGTCAATTCGGGCTGCCCTACTACGAGCAGTACTTC
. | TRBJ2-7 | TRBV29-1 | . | CSVRASFYEQYF | TGCAGCGTCAGGGCCAGTTTCTACGAGCAGTACTTC
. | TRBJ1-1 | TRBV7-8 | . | CASSLGRAGARTEAFF | TGTGCCAGCAGCTTAGGTCGGGCGGGGGCTCGCACTGAAGCTTTCTTT
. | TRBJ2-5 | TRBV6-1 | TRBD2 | CASTLTSGGTQYF | TGTGCCAGCACCCTGACTAGCGGAGGGACCCAGTACTTC
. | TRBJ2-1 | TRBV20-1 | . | CSATGRNEQFF | TGCAGTGCCACGGGACGAAATGAGCAGTTCTTC
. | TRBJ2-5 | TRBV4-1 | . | CASSQAGQGETQYF | TGCGCCAGCAGCCAGGCGGGCCAAGGGGAGACCCAGTACTTC
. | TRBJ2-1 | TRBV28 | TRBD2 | CAVEGGRAKNEQFF | TGTGCCGTAGAAGGCGGGAGGGCCAAGAATGAGCAGTTCTTC
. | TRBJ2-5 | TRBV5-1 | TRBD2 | CASSPGLAGAQETQYF | TGCGCCAGCAGCCCAGGACTAGCGGGGGCCCAAGAGACCCAGTACTTC
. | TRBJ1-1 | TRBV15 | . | CATSRDGIRTEAFF | TGTGCCACCAGCAGAGACGGGATCCGGACTGAAGCTTTCTTT
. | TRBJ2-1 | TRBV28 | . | CASIRGSYNEQFF | TGTGCCAGCATTCGGGGTTCCTACAATGAGCAGTTCTTC
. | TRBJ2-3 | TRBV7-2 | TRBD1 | CASSWDRVTDTQYF | TGTGCCAGCAGCTGGGACAGAGTCACAGATACGCAGTATTTT
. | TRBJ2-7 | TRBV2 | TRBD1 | CASSSSVTGDTYEQYF | TGTGCCAGCAGTTCGTCCGTGACAGGGGATACCTACGAGCAGTACTTC
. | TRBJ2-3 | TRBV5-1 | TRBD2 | CASRPPGLAGVTDTQYF | TGCGCCAGCAGGCCTCCGGGACTAGCGGGAGTCACAGATACGCAGTATTTT
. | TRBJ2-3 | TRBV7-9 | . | CASEDGTSFSTDTQYF | TGTGCCAGCGAGGACGGCACTAGCTTCAGTACAGATACGCAGTATTTT
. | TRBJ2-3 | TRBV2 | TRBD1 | CASSGTGSTDTQYF | TGTGCCAGCAGCGGGACAGGGAGCACAGATACGCAGTATTTT
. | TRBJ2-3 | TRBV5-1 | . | CASSLGAKRTDTQYF | TGCGCCAGCAGCCTCGGGGCTAAACGCACAGATACGCAGTATTTT
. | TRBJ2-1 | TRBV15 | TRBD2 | CATSVGGREGEQFF | TGTGCCACCAGTGTCGGCGGGAGGGAAGGTGAGCAGTTCTTC
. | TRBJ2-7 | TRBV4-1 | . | CASSPVLGGPYEQYF | TGCGCCAGCAGCCCAGTCCTAGGAGGGCCCTACGAGCAGTACTTC
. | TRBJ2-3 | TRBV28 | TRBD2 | CASSPGLAVETDTQYF | TGTGCCAGCAGTCCCGGACTAGCGGTTGAAACAGATACGCAGTATTTT
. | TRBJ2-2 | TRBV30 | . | CACPQGTPVWGGELFF | TGTGCCTGCCCACAGGGGACTCCTGTTTGGGGCGGGGAGCTGTTTTTT
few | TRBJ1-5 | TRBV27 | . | CASSLNGYQPQHF | TGTGCCAGCAGTTTAAATGGGTATCAGCCCCAGCATTTT
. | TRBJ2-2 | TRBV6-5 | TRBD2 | CASSSRTSAGELFF | TGTGCCAGCAGTTCTCGGACTAGCGCCGGGGAGCTGTTTTTT
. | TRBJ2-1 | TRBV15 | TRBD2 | CATSRDAREFGEQFF | TGTGCCACCAGCAGAGACGCGCGGGAGTTCGGTGAGCAGTTCTTC
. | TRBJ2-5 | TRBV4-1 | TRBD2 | CASSQEAPAGTQETQYF | TGCGCCAGCAGCCAAGAAGCCCCAGCGGGAACACAAGAGACCCAGTACTTC
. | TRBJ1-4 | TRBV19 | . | CASNDLTNEKLFF | TGTGCCAGTAACGACTTAACTAATGAAAAACTGTTTTTT
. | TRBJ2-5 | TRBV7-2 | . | CASSSLIRETQYF | TGTGCCAGCAGCAGCCTGATTAGAGAGACCCAGTACTTC
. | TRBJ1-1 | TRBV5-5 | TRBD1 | CASTRTGGEAFF | TGTGCCAGCACTAGGACAGGCGGTGAAGCTTTCTTT
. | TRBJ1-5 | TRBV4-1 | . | CASSREPQYSNQPQHF | TGCGCCAGCAGCCGGGAGCCCCAGTATAGCAATCAGCCCCAGCATTTT
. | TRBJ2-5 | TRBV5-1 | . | CASSLSETQYF | TGCGCCAGCAGCTTGTCAGAGACCCAGTACTTC
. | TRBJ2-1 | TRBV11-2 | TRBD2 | CASSPFRLAGGPSEQFF | TGTGCCAGCAGCCCTTTCCGACTAGCGGGAGGGCCGAGTGAGCAGTTCTTC
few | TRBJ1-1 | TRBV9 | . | CASSVGELGTEAFF | TGTGCCAGCAGCGTAGGGGAATTGGGCACTGAAGCTTTCTTT
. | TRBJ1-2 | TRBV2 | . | CASSDGRARVGYTF | TGTGCCAGCAGTGATGGCAGGGCACGGGTTGGCTACACCTTC
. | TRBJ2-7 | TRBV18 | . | CASSPDSLRGEQYF | TGTGCCAGCTCACCCGACAGCCTGCGGGGCGAGCAGTACTTC